This T cell receptor (beta chain) was sequenced during a study of blood T cells in healthy people across ages. Germline V CDR1 and CDR2: SGHTA, FQGNSA. V shed 5 bases and J shed 2 bases, with 13 bases lying between them. The CDR3 covers 14 residues. This clonotype was counted many times. Sample-barcoded 5' priming and a J-beta primer mix drove a second PCR of 7 to 11 cycles. From the 5' RACE reads, TCRdb called clonotypes with MiXCR, one entry per CDR3 protein. The sample lists fewer than 950,000 distinct CDR3 sequences, around half seen once, with about 38% in the top ten. The clonotype originates from a man older than 75 in good health. The V and J genes are TRBV7-2 and TRBJ2-7; possibly TRBD1 for D (6 bases). The sequencing input was blood. CDR3 nucleotides: TGTGCCAGCAGCAACCGGGACAATCCCTACGAGCAGTACTTC. Its protein product is CASSNRDNPYEQYF.